A single T cell receptor (beta chain) is shown here with its context. The data were taken from a study of blood T cell repertoires in COVID-19. Study at large: Material from acute and convalescent COVID-19 was sourced from the United States, Italy and Spain. Nucleic acid was either cDNA or gDNA, and it came from T cells, B-cell-depleted T cells, or PBMCs.

Germline CDR1 is MNHNS and CDR2 is SASEGT. The CDR3 covers 16 residues. The V and J ends lost 0 bases and 5 bases, in that order; junction bases with no gene match: 3. Original methodology: By means of reference gene primer amplification, nucleated cell counts were estimated. The repertoire was sequenced with immunoSEQ multiplex PCR; TCRdb's copy has only in-frame clones and lacks some. V and J calls plus clone size are reproduced from that table; the DNA served to infer D and trimming. This table has over 250,000 clones, 70% to 85% appearing once. The source of this sequence is a woman aged 80 or older with acute or convalescent COVID-19. The chain employs TRBV6-1 and TRBJ1-6; TRBD1 matches 8 bases. The source material was peripheral blood. DNA of the CDR3: TGTGCCAGCAGTGAAGCATGGGACAGGAATAATTCACCCCTCCACTTT. This translates into CASSEAWDRNNSPLHF.